The entry below gives a single T cell receptor beta chain sequence along with its context. Its specificity is not known. Germline and junction disagree at one end, which may indicate a read error. The table came from immunoSEQ multiplex PCR; TCRdb's copy has only in-frame clones and leaves some out. Of 100,000 to 150,000 clones in the sample, about nine tenths were seen once. The CDR3 loop spans 17 amino acids. Germline V gene sequence: CDR1 LGHNA, CDR2 YSLEER. This sample is drawn from a study of T cell responses to AZD1222 COVID-19 vaccine. Overall study: Second-dose groups at about 4 or about 12 weeks were pooled. General study results and limits: Reportedly, nearly half of unique spike TCRs recognized epitopes outside B.1.351/B.1.1.7 mutations.

The V gene is TRBV4-3, the J gene TRBJ2-7; a possible D gene is TRBD1 (5 bases). The TCR sequence derives from an adult in good health. This specimen consisted of peripheral blood, obtained on day 0 of AZD1222 vaccination. CDR3 loop: CASSQDLGQEFSYGQYF. The CDR3 coding sequence is TGCGCCAGCAGCCAAGATCTGGGGCAGGAATTCTCCTACGGGCAGTACTTC.